The rows below give T cell receptor beta chains drawn from one sample of a study of shared clonotypes between healthy human individuals. Repertoires were generated with immunoSEQ multiplex PCR, while TCRdb's copy carries only in-frame clones and drops some. The data contain about 2.4 million clones, around 94% of them seen just once; the ten biggest clones take up around 0.15%. The sequencing sample was made of naive CD4+ T cells sorted from blood. Receptor source: a man aged 18 to 29 in good health. The CDR3 runs from the conserved cysteine through the conserved F or W. Fields, in order: clone size, V gene, D gene, J gene, CDR3 DNA, CDR3 protein. D genes are given only for firm matches. Where a row states a size, it is once, few, many or the class of an expanded clone; other rows omit it.

clone_size: NA; v_call: TRBV5-1; d_call: NA; j_call: TRBJ1-5; cdr3_nt: TGCGCCAGCAGCACCGGACAGAGCAATCAGCCCCAGCATTTT; cdr3_aa: CASSTGQSNQPQHF
clone_size: NA; v_call: TRBV6-5; d_call: TRBD1; j_call: TRBJ2-7; cdr3_nt: TGTGCCAGTCGCCGGGACAGGGGCTACGAGCAGTACTTC; cdr3_aa: CASRRDRGYEQYF
clone_size: NA; v_call: TRBV6-6; d_call: NA; j_call: TRBJ1-4; cdr3_nt: TGTGCCAGCAGTTACCCAATCTCCAACGAAAAACTGTTTTTT; cdr3_aa: CASSYPISNEKLFF
clone_size: NA; v_call: TRBV6-6; d_call: TRBD1; j_call: TRBJ2-2; cdr3_nt: TGTGCCAGCAGTACCGGGACAGCGAGCACCGGGGAGCTGTTTTTT; cdr3_aa: CASSTGTASTGELFF
clone_size: NA; v_call: TRBV10-3; d_call: NA; j_call: TRBJ1-6; cdr3_nt: TGTGCCATCAGTGAGTCTAGTGGTCGACAGTCCCTCCACTTT; cdr3_aa: CAISESSGRQSLHF
clone_size: NA; v_call: TRBV10-3; d_call: TRBD1; j_call: TRBJ2-1; cdr3_nt: TGTGCCATCAGTGGGGCAGGGGGTGCCTACAATGAGCAGTTCTTC; cdr3_aa: CAISGAGGAYNEQFF
clone_size: NA; v_call: TRBV27; d_call: NA; j_call: TRBJ1-3; cdr3_nt: TGTGCCAGCAGTCCCCCTTTTTGGGGGAACGGAAGCTCTGGAAACACCATATATTTT; cdr3_aa: CASSPPFWGNGSSGNTIYF
clone_size: NA; v_call: TRBV6-6; d_call: TRBD1; j_call: TRBJ1-1; cdr3_nt: TGTGCCAGCAGTTACCGTACGACAGGGGGGGACACTGAAGCTTTCTTT; cdr3_aa: CASSYRTTGGDTEAFF
clone_size: NA; v_call: TRBV27; d_call: NA; j_call: TRBJ2-7; cdr3_nt: TGTGCCAGCAGTTTATCCCAGGGGTCCCCCTACGAGCAGTACTTC; cdr3_aa: CASSLSQGSPYEQYF
clone_size: NA; v_call: TRBV18; d_call: NA; j_call: TRBJ1-5; cdr3_nt: TGTGCCAGCTCACCACTTGCTTCAGGCAATCAGCCCCAGCATTTT; cdr3_aa: CASSPLASGNQPQHF
clone_size: NA; v_call: TRBV5-4; d_call: NA; j_call: TRBJ2-7; cdr3_nt: TGTGCCAGCAGCTTGCCCGGGGCCACCTCCTACGAGCAGTACTTC; cdr3_aa: CASSLPGATSYEQYF
clone_size: NA; v_call: TRBV6-5; d_call: NA; j_call: TRBJ2-1; cdr3_nt: TGTGCCAGCAGTTACGTGCGGACCAGCTCCTACAATGAGCAGTTCTTC; cdr3_aa: CASSYVRTSSYNEQFF
clone_size: NA; v_call: TRBV5-1; d_call: NA; j_call: TRBJ2-2; cdr3_nt: TGCGCCAGCAGCTGGAGGGACCCGAACACCGGGGAGCTGTTTTTT; cdr3_aa: CASSWRDPNTGELFF
clone_size: NA; v_call: TRBV11-2; d_call: TRBD2; j_call: TRBJ2-7; cdr3_nt: TGTGCCAGCAGCCCCAGACTAGCGTTTTTTGACGAGCAGTACTTC; cdr3_aa: CASSPRLAFFDEQYF
clone_size: NA; v_call: TRBV4-1; d_call: TRBD2; j_call: TRBJ2-5; cdr3_nt: TGCGCCAGCAGCCAACAACCAAGCGGGGGGGCCCCAGAGACCCAGTACTTC; cdr3_aa: CASSQQPSGGAPETQYF
clone_size: NA; v_call: TRBV6-1; d_call: TRBD1; j_call: TRBJ2-2; cdr3_nt: TGTGCCAGCAGTACAGGGGGCGAAAGGGCCGGGGAGCTGTTTTTT; cdr3_aa: CASSTGGERAGELFF
clone_size: once; v_call: TRBV7-2; d_call: NA; j_call: TRBJ1-1; cdr3_nt: TGTGCCAGCAGCCGGACAGTGGGGGGGAACACTGAAGCTTTCTTT; cdr3_aa: CASSRTVGGNTEAFF
clone_size: NA; v_call: TRBV6-5; d_call: NA; j_call: TRBJ2-2; cdr3_nt: TGTGCCAGCAGTTACCGGCCATTCAACACCGGGGAGCTGTTTTTT; cdr3_aa: CASSYRPFNTGELFF
clone_size: NA; v_call: TRBV6-4; d_call: NA; j_call: TRBJ2-3; cdr3_nt: TGTGCCAGCAGTGACAGGGCTAGCGGCACAGATACGCAGTATTTT; cdr3_aa: CASSDRASGTDTQYF
clone_size: once; v_call: TRBV19; d_call: TRBD2; j_call: TRBJ2-2; cdr3_nt: TGTGCCAGTAGTAACAAGGGGAGCGGGGCCAGACCCGACACCGGGGAGCTGTTTTTT; cdr3_aa: CASSNKGSGARPDTGELFF
clone_size: NA; v_call: TRBV5-6; d_call: NA; j_call: TRBJ2-1; cdr3_nt: TGTGCCAGCAGCTTGTGGGGTAGGCTGAGCTCCTACAATGAGCAGTTCTTC; cdr3_aa: CASSLWGRLSSYNEQFF
clone_size: once; v_call: TRBV21-1; d_call: NA; j_call: TRBJ2-7; cdr3_nt: TGTGCCAGCAGCACCGACCACTGGACTTCTTCATCCTACGAGCAGTACTTC; cdr3_aa: CASSTDHWTSSSYEQYF
clone_size: NA; v_call: TRBV5-1; d_call: TRBD2; j_call: TRBJ2-1; cdr3_nt: TGCGCCAGCAGCTTGGGACTAGCCATTGAGCAGTTCTTC; cdr3_aa: CASSLGLAIEQFF
clone_size: NA; v_call: TRBV1; d_call: NA; j_call: TRBJ1-1; cdr3_nt: TGCACCAGCAGCCAAGACCCACAGGTAGGACCAATGACGACTGAAGCTTTCTTT; cdr3_aa: CTSSQDPQVGPMTTEAFF
clone_size: NA; v_call: TRBV18; d_call: NA; j_call: TRBJ2-3; cdr3_nt: TGTGCCAGCTCACCACCGGGTCTCACAGATACGCAGTATTTT; cdr3_aa: CASSPPGLTDTQYF
clone_size: NA; v_call: TRBV7-8; d_call: TRBD1; j_call: TRBJ1-2; cdr3_nt: TGTGCCAGCAGCGGGGACAGGTCCTATGGCTACACCTTC; cdr3_aa: CASSGDRSYGYTF
clone_size: NA; v_call: TRBV5-1; d_call: NA; j_call: TRBJ2-7; cdr3_nt: TGCGCCAGCAGCTTTCGGGGGCCCTCCTACGAGCAGTACTTC; cdr3_aa: CASSFRGPSYEQYF
clone_size: NA; v_call: TRBV18; d_call: NA; j_call: TRBJ2-2; cdr3_nt: TGTGCCAGCTCAGAGTCTGACACCGGGGAGCTGTTTTTT; cdr3_aa: CASSESDTGELFF
clone_size: NA; v_call: TRBV6-1; d_call: NA; j_call: TRBJ2-2; cdr3_nt: TGTGCCATCCTCCTCCCTGGAAGAGCCGGGGAGCTGTTTTTT; cdr3_aa: CAILLPGRAGELFF
clone_size: NA; v_call: TRBV11-2; d_call: NA; j_call: TRBJ2-2; cdr3_nt: TGTGCCAGCAGCTTAAACGTGGGGGAGCTGTTTTTT; cdr3_aa: CASSLNVGELFF
clone_size: NA; v_call: TRBV6-1; d_call: NA; j_call: TRBJ2-3; cdr3_nt: TGTGCCAGCAGCTATGGGCTCGGCACAGATACGCAGTATTTT; cdr3_aa: CASSYGLGTDTQYF
clone_size: NA; v_call: TRBV7-2; d_call: TRBD2; j_call: TRBJ2-3; cdr3_nt: TGTGCCAGCTCGCGGGGGGGGAACACAGATACGCAGTATTTT; cdr3_aa: CASSRGGNTDTQYF
clone_size: NA; v_call: TRBV2; d_call: TRBD1; j_call: TRBJ1-5; cdr3_nt: TGTGCCAGCAGTGCCGGACAGGGGCCCTATCAGCCCCAGCATTTT; cdr3_aa: CASSAGQGPYQPQHF
clone_size: NA; v_call: TRBV7-9; d_call: NA; j_call: TRBJ1-4; cdr3_nt: TGTGCCAGCAGCTTGGAGACGGGGGAAAAACTGTTTTTT; cdr3_aa: CASSLETGEKLFF
clone_size: NA; v_call: TRBV19; d_call: NA; j_call: TRBJ2-4; cdr3_nt: TGCAGAGGCCTAGCCAAAAACATTCAGTACTTC; cdr3_aa: CRGLAKNIQYF
clone_size: NA; v_call: TRBV29-1; d_call: NA; j_call: TRBJ1-2; cdr3_nt: TGCAGCTGTCGGGAGTGGCGGGAGGATGGCTACACCTTC; cdr3_aa: CSCREWREDGYTF
clone_size: NA; v_call: TRBV2; d_call: TRBD2; j_call: TRBJ2-1; cdr3_nt: TGTGCCAGCAGTGAACAGGGCCTAGCGGACGAGCAGTTCTTC; cdr3_aa: CASSEQGLADEQFF
clone_size: once; v_call: TRBV28; d_call: TRBD2; j_call: TRBJ2-1; cdr3_nt: TGTGCCAGCAGGCGGGGGGGCTCCTACAATGAGCAGTTCTTC; cdr3_aa: CASRRGGSYNEQFF
clone_size: NA; v_call: TRBV5-1; d_call: NA; j_call: TRBJ2-1; cdr3_nt: TGCGCCAGCAGCTTCGGATACGGGGAGCAGTTCTTC; cdr3_aa: CASSFGYGEQFF
clone_size: NA; v_call: TRBV28; d_call: NA; j_call: TRBJ2-3; cdr3_nt: TGTGCCAGCAGTTCTCTGGGGGTTGGAACAGATACGCAGTATTTT; cdr3_aa: CASSSLGVGTDTQYF
clone_size: NA; v_call: TRBV6-5; d_call: NA; j_call: TRBJ1-1; cdr3_nt: TGTGCCAGCAGCTCCGACAGAACCACTGAAGCTTTCTTT; cdr3_aa: CASSSDRTTEAFF
clone_size: NA; v_call: TRBV6-6; d_call: TRBD1; j_call: TRBJ2-7; cdr3_nt: TGTGCCAGCAGTTACCTAGGACAGGCTTCGGGCGAGCAGTACTTC; cdr3_aa: CASSYLGQASGEQYF
clone_size: NA; v_call: TRBV5-1; d_call: TRBD1; j_call: TRBJ1-1; cdr3_nt: TGCGCCAGCAGCCTAGGGGAGGGGGCGGCTTTCTTT; cdr3_aa: CASSLGEGAAFF
clone_size: NA; v_call: TRBV7-3; d_call: TRBD1; j_call: TRBJ1-5; cdr3_nt: TGTGCCAGCAGCCGTACCGCAAACGACAGGGCAGGTGCCTATAGCAATCAGCCCCAGCATTTT; cdr3_aa: CASSRTANDRAGAYSNQPQHF
clone_size: NA; v_call: TRBV4-1; d_call: NA; j_call: TRBJ2-5; cdr3_nt: TGCGCCAGCAGCCATAAGTCGTATGGAGCGGCCCTTCGGGGGGAGACCCAGTACTTC; cdr3_aa: CASSHKSYGAALRGETQYF
clone_size: NA; v_call: TRBV30; d_call: NA; j_call: TRBJ1-1; cdr3_nt: TGTGCCTGGAGTGTACGTCCGAACACTGAAGCTTTCTTT; cdr3_aa: CAWSVRPNTEAFF